Sequencing of this T cell receptor (beta chain) was carried out in a study of blood T cell repertoires in COVID-19 (dated by TCRdb to the early 2020s). In the study overall: Samples covering the acute and convalescent phases of COVID-19 were provided by collaborators in the United States, Italy and Spain. The material from the prospective study consisted of cDNA or gDNA derived from T cells, B-cell-depleted T cells, or PBMCs. Deeply sampled blood TCRbeta repertoires from subjects exposed to, actively infected with, or recovered from COVID-19 were included in the dataset. A freely available public database, intended as a resource for researchers studying the immune response to SARS-CoV-2, is where the repertoires were released. The samples were drawn from the first 160 participants of the ongoing ImmuneRACE study and from more than 1,000 subjects provided by 6 global collaborators. The sample metadata nearly always contained a de-identified subject ID, COVID-19 status, age in years and sex. HLA class I and class II types, where available, came from metadata supplied by the sample provider rather than from assay-based typing.

Study-wide findings and limitations: The quantity of clinical and demographic metadata differed by source and by participant and was supplied without curation.

TCRbeta CDR3 regions were amplified from genomic DNA using the immunoSEQ Assay, a bias-controlled multiplex PCR. In the original analysis: Nucleated cell counts per sample were estimated from amplification of reference gene primers within the assay. Sequence reads were collapsed and filtered to measure the absolute abundance of every unique TCRbeta CDR3 rearrangement. For each sample, productive Simpson clonality was calculated by taking the square root of Simpson's diversity index across productive rearrangements. TCRdb carries this immuneACCESS record with in-frame sequences only. Its versions omit some clonotypes, under half of them owing to an unresolved V gene in the studies checked, with the rest unexplained. D and trimming come from the DNA, and the V and J calls and clone size come from that table. Counted in this sample were about 380,000 clones; almost 90% of them appeared once. About 6.5% of the sample lies in the top ten.

The collaborating institutions used their own protocols to collect whole blood in K2EDTA tubes. For TCRbeta analysis, collaborators shipped samples in one of three forms: frozen whole blood, isolated PBMCs, or DNA extracted from either of those sample types. With respect to this clone: Its cognate antigen has yet to be identified. It has no much larger one-base neighbor in the sample; base qualities were not kept.

In the germline V gene (reference sequence), CDR1 corresponds to SEHNR and CDR2 to FQNEAQ. From cysteine to phenylalanine, the CDR3 is 15 amino acids long. CDR3 DNA is the only sequence kept; it has 45 bases, read in frame from the first base. The V and J ends are trimmed by 3 bases and 5 bases, leaving 14 bases between them. The TCR was taken from a young man with active or convalescent COVID-19. The chain is made from TRBV7-9 and TRBJ2-1, with the D gene too uncertain to name. Sequencing was carried out using peripheral blood. This receptor has the CDR3 CASSFAVQANNEQFF. The DNA sequence is given as TGTGCCAGCAGCTTTGCAGTGCAGGCCAACAATGAGCAGTTCTTC.